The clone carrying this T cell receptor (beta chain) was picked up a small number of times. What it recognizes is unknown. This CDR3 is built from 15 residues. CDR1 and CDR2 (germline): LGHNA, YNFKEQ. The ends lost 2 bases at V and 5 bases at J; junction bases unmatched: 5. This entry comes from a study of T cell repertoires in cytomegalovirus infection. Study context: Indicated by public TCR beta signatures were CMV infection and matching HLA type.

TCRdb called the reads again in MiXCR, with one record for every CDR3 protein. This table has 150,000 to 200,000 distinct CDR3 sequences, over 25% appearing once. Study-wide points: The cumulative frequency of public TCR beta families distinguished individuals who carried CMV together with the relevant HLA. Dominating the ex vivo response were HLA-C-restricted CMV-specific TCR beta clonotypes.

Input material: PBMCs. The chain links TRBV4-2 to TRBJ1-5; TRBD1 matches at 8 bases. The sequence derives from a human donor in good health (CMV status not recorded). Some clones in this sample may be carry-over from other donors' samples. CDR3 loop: CASSQTGGSDQPQHF. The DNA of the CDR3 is TGTGCCAGCAGCCAAACAGGGGGTTCGGATCAGCCCCAGCATTTT.